In this sample, the clone carrying this T cell receptor beta chain turned up once. This specimen comes from a study of CD8 T cells in Susac syndrome. An amount of RNA that ranged from about 0.45 to 1 ug was reverse transcribed with random hexamers. One entry per CDR3 protein, called by TCRdb with MiXCR from the immunoSEQ multiplex PCR reads. The sample contains approximately 270,000 distinct CDR3 sequences, approximately 92% of which appear only once. CDR3 size: 15 residues. The germline CDR1 and CDR2 sequences are SGHVS and FQNEAQ. Trimming removed 5 bases from V and 4 bases from J; junction bases left unmatched: 7.

The chain combines TRBV7-8 with TRBJ1-4; 7 bases agree with TRBD1. The sample was CD4+ T cells from PBMCs. This sequence was found in a human donor with multiple sclerosis. DNA for the CDR3: TGTGCCAGCAGCAAATACCAGGGGGGTAATGAAAAACTGTTTTTT. It specifies CASSKYQGGNEKLFF.